This T cell receptor (beta chain) emerged from a study of CD8 T cells in Susac syndrome. The patients with Susac syndrome were individuals who fulfilled the recently defined diagnostic criteria for disease that was either definite or probable. V trimming: 6 bases; J trimming: 2 bases; junction bases outside the gene matches: 12. This CDR3 spans 16 amino acids. Germline V gene sequence: CDR1 MDHEN, CDR2 SYDVKM. Random hexamers were used to reverse transcribe the RNA input (about 0.5 to 1 ug). A single record per CDR3 protein comes from TCRdb applying MiXCR to the immunoSEQ multiplex PCR reads. The top ten clones hold about 0.17% of a sample with about 190,000 distinct CDR3 sequences, around 93% of them seen once. This clonotype was seen only once.

The genes are TRBV28 and TRBJ2-5, with 7 bases that match TRBD1. Sequenced sample: CD8+ T cells from PBMCs. The clonotype was recovered from a human donor with Susac syndrome. The CDR3 protein is CASRNPRQGSQETQYF. Here the CDR3 DNA reads TGTGCCAGCAGAAACCCGAGACAGGGCTCGCAAGAGACCCAGTACTTC.